This T cell receptor beta chain was retrieved from a study of post-analysis software for immune sequencing data. Study background: Relapsing-remitting, secondary progressive and progressive-relapsing multiple sclerosis courses were included.

Researchers reported that TCR beta cDNA libraries carried unique molecular identifiers. TCRdb re-analysed the PCR reads in MiXCR, keeping a single row per CDR3 protein. The sample carries about 680,000 distinct CDR3 sequences, approximately 59% recorded once. For this clonotype: Its antigen is as yet unknown.

The study, taken as a whole, reports: Diversity measured as normalized Chao1 was significantly lower in multiple sclerosis patients than in controls. Co-batched samples clustered tightly together by F measure.

The sequenced sample consisted of blood. This clonotype was sampled from a girl aged 2 to 10 with multiple sclerosis.

DNA of the CDR3: TGTGCCACCAGCAGTAGCGGGAGCGGATACAATGAGCAGTTCTTC. This codes for CATSSSGSGYNEQFF. The chain recombines TRBV15 with TRBJ2-1; TRBD2 matches at 9 bases. With V trimmed by 3 bases and J by 4 bases, 4 bases remained unmatched. The CDR3 has 15 residues. The germline CDR1 and CDR2 sequences are LNHNV and YYDKDF (reference sequence).